The subject of this entry is one TCR beta chain. Its antigen is not identified. The CDR3 is 15 residues long. Germline V lookup: CDR1 WSHSY, CDR2 SAAADI. The junction had 2 bases not matched to a gene; V was cut back by 1 base and J by 4 bases. The sample belongs to a study of T cell responses to AZD1222 COVID-19 vaccine. Broader study findings: Researchers took repertoire samples only after the peak T cell response had come.

Some clones are missing from TCRdb's copy, which holds only in-frame ones; the method was immunoSEQ multiplex PCR. Of roughly 120,000 clones listed, over 75% were seen once; the top ten hold around 20%. The sequence was collected from an adult in good health. The rearrangement links TRBV10-2 to TRBJ2-7; 12 bases are shared with TRBD2. The sequenced sample was peripheral blood, obtained on day 0 of MenACWY control vaccination. CDR3 DNA: TGCGCCAGCAGTGAGTTGACTAGCGGGAGTTACGAGCAGTACTTC. Protein product: CASSELTSGSYEQYF.